The clone carrying this T cell receptor (beta chain) was seen repeatedly, ten times or more. The antigen remains undetermined. This record belongs to a study of regulatory T cells in long-lasting Graves disease. Arm-PCR of CDR3 regions and iRepertoire HTBI primers were used to build TCR beta libraries. Each CDR3 protein is one row after TCRdb ran MiXCR on the multiplex PCR reads. The table has more than 400,000 distinct CDR3 sequences, 16% seen once. Time point described: newly diagnosed GD, antithyroid drugs for less than 3 months. PBMCs provided the RNA from which the TCR library was made. Study observations and caveats: The study examined only peripheral blood, not thyroid tissue.

Another study also made use of these data, one on T cells in Graves' hyperthyroidism and ophthalmopathy. That work states: Those patients with uncontrolled infection, other autoimmune disease, pregnancy or lactation were excluded. Most expanded thyroid clonotypes above 0.001 also appeared in blood.

The TCR was taken from a man in his forties or fifties with Graves disease. The input for sequencing was peripheral blood mononuclear cells (PBMCs), taken at new diagnosis, from a patient treated with antithyroid drugs.

In DNA, the CDR3 is TGCGCCAGCAGCTTGGAGGGGGCGAACACTGAAGCTTTCTTT. Its translation is CASSLEGANTEAFF. The chain carries TRBV5-1 and TRBJ1-1, with 7 bases lining up with TRBD1. The trim removed 0 bases at V and 1 base at J, leaving 0 bases unmatched. Germline-derived CDR1 and CDR2 are SGHRS and YFSETQ. The length of the CDR3 is 14 residues.